Following are 14 T cell receptor beta chains from one sample sequenced in a study of beta chain features in type 1 diabetes. Their specific antigens are unknown. Every isolated RNA sample was fully reverse transcribed, so sequencing captured expressed TCRB transcripts. Here immunoSEQ multiplex PCR was the method, and the copy in TCRdb shows in-frame clones only, minus some. The table includes fewer than 350,000 clones, 15% detected once. Study conclusions and caveats: All four CD4+ subsets from Type 1 diabetes patients carried moderately but significantly shorter TCRB CDR3s.

Sequenced: naive CD4+ T cells from blood. Receptor source: a man between 18 and 35 years old with type 1 diabetes.

This clone has more than one count but fewer than ten. The chain links TRBV2 to TRBJ1-2; TRBD1 matches 8 bases. The CDR3 extends over 14 amino acids. The V gene's germline CDR1 is SNHLY and CDR2 FYNNEI. V gave up 4 bases and J gave up 8 bases; unmatched junction bases: 9. The CDR3 DNA reads TGTGCCAGCAGTGTAGTAGGACAGGGATCCGGCTACACCTTC. This gives the protein CASSVVGQGSGYTF.

This rearrangement joins TRBV9 to TRBJ2-4; the match to TRBD2 covers 11 bases. J lost 0 bases, V lost 0 bases, and 20 bases had no gene match. CDR3 length: 23 amino acids. The germline V gene encodes CDR1 SGDLS and CDR2 YYNGEE. As DNA, the CDR3 is TGTGCCAGCAGCGTAGCGAGCGTACATAGCGGGGGGGTATTCATGGAAGCCAAAAACATTCAGTACTTC. Protein: CASSVASVHSGGVFMEAKNIQYF.

This clone was observed a handful of times. V gene TRBV7-2 combines with J gene TRBJ1-5; tentative D call: TRBD1 (6 bases). This CDR3 comprises 15 residues. Germline CDR1 is SGHTA and CDR2 is FQGNSA. V gave up 6 bases and J gave up 0 bases, with 12 bases separating them. This CDR3 reads CASSLQGYSNQPQHF. Here the CDR3 DNA reads TGTGCCAGCAGTTTACAGGGCTATAGCAATCAGCCCCAGCATTTT.

This clone was observed a handful of times. The V call is TRBV5-6, the J call TRBJ2-1; 11 positions match TRBD2. The germline CDR1 and CDR2 sequences are SGHDT and YYEEEE. V was pared by 4 bases and J by 0 bases, with 6 bases of the junction left unmatched. There are 17 residues in the CDR3. CDR3 nucleotide sequence: TGTGCCAGCAGCCCCCTAGCGGGAGGCTCCTCCTACAATGAGCAGTTCTTC. This codes for CASSPLAGGSSYNEQFF.

The chain combines TRBV19 with TRBJ2-2; 8 nucleotides match TRBD1. There are 17 residues in the CDR3. CDR1 and CDR2 (germline): LNHDA, SQIVND (reference sequence). The V segment lost 1 base and the J segment 7 bases; nucleotides outside the gene matches: 11. As DNA, the CDR3 is TGTGCCAGTAGTATAGGGCAGGGGGCGCGTAAAAGCGGGGAGCTGTTTTTT. Protein: CASSIGQGARKSGELFF.

The chain has TRBV19 and TRBJ2-1, with D perhaps TRBD1 (5 bases). Germline CDR1 LNHDA, CDR2 SQIVND (reference sequence). V dropped 2 bases and J dropped 12 bases, with 17 bases sitting between them. The length of the CDR3 is 14 residues. CDR3 sequence (DNA): TGTGCCAGTAGTATACGCGAGGCGACAGTAGGGCAGTTCTTC. Protein: CASSIREATVGQFF.

The chain couples TRBV21-1 to TRBJ2-7; no DNA check was done on the table's D call, TRBD2. TRBV21-1 is annotated as a pseudogene. The CDR3 length is 16 residues. CDR3 amino acids: CASSKERGGTSGEQYF. The CDR3 bases are TGTGCCAGCAGCAAAGAGAGGGGGGGGACAAGTGGAGAGCAGTACTTC.

The chain links TRBV19 to TRBJ1-1; 9 bases agree with TRBD1. With 3 bases clipped from V and 5 bases from J, the junction kept 7 bases outside the gene matches. The CDR3 has 15 residues. The V gene's germline CDR1 is LNHDA and CDR2 SQIVND (reference sequence). This CDR3 reads CASSISVDRGTEAFF. CDR3 sequence (DNA): TGTGCCAGTAGTATTTCTGTGGACAGGGGAACTGAAGCTTTCTTT.

This chain links TRBV6-5 with TRBJ1-2; 9 positions match TRBD1. Unmatched junction bases numbered 5, after V lost 6 bases and J lost 3 bases. The length of the CDR3 is 14 residues. The germline V gene has CDR1 MNHEY and CDR2 SVGAGI. This chain's CDR3 is CASRRTGEDYGYTF. The CDR3 bases are TGTGCCAGCAGGAGGACAGGGGAGGACTATGGCTACACCTTC.

This clone appeared a few times. V and J are TRBV28 and TRBJ1-6; 8 bases are a match to TRBD1. Germline V gene sequence: CDR1 MDHEN, CDR2 SYDVKM. The junction had 8 bases not matched to a gene; V was cut back by 6 bases and J by 10 bases. The CDR3 has 14 residues. The CDR3 nucleotides read TGTGCCAGCAGCCCTCAGGGGGCTGGGTCACCCCTCCACTTT. Residues: CASSPQGAGSPLHF.

J is TRBJ2-2 and V is TRBV18, with a tentative D call TRBD1 (5 bases). The germline V gene encodes CDR1 KGHSH and CDR2 LQKENI. The V gene lost 3 bases and the J gene lost 10 bases, with 18 bases spanning the gap. This CDR3 spans 15 amino acids. The CDR3 loop is CASSPKTGPSVELFF. DNA for the CDR3: TGTGCCAGCTCACCCAAAACAGGACCCAGCGTGGAGCTGTTTTTT.

This clone was observed a handful of times. This chain uses TRBV4-1 with TRBJ2-1, with 11 positions matching TRBD2. J was trimmed by 3 bases and V by 3 bases; bases with no gene match: 7. This CDR3 is built from 17 residues. Germline CDR1 reads MGHRA; CDR2 reads YSYEKL. As DNA, the CDR3 is TGCGCCAGCAGCCACGCCCTAGCGGGGGGCAACTACAATGAGCAGTTCTTC. Translating it yields CASSHALAGGNYNEQFF.

This clone was seen more than once but under ten times. J is TRBJ2-7 and V is TRBV13; D uncertain. V lost 0 bases and J lost 3, with 6 bases in between. The CDR3 is 13 residues long. Germline CDR1 is PRHDT and CDR2 is FYEKMQ (reference sequence). The CDR3 region has the DNA TGTGCCAGCAGCTTAGGGAGTAACTACGAGCAGTACTTC. Translating gives CASSLGSNYEQYF.

In this sample, this clone turned up a few times. V and J are TRBV5-1 and TRBJ2-5, with 8 bases fitting TRBD1. J gave up 0 bases and V 8 bases, and 12 bases lay outside the gene matches. The CDR3 totals 16 residues. Germline CDR1 reads SGHRS; CDR2 reads YFSETQ. CDR3 sequence reads: CASTHRGTGYQETQYF. CDR3 nucleotides: TGCGCCAGTACTCACCGAGGGACAGGCTACCAAGAGACCCAGTACTTC.